These T cell receptor beta chains were read from a single sample in a study of blood T cell repertoires in COVID-19. Measured with immunoSEQ multiplex PCR; TCRdb has only the in-frame clones, and not every one. This table holds around 80,000 clones, around 90% found once. Sequencing was performed on peripheral blood. The receptors come from a man older than 75 with active or convalescent COVID-19. The CDR3 runs from the conserved cysteine through the conserved F or W. A D gene is named only where the DNA matches it firmly. Rows give clone size only sometimes, using once, few, many, or a class for an expanded clone.

J gene,D gene,V gene,clone size,CDR3 DNA,CDR3 protein
TRBJ1-5,TRBD1,TRBV19,few,TGTGCCAGTACCCCAGGGGGCGCTTGGACTCAGCCCCAGCATTTT,CASTPGGAWTQPQHF
TRBJ1-2,-,TRBV19,-,TGTGCCAGTAGTACTCTGGGGGCCTATGGCTACACCTTC,CASSTLGAYGYTF
TRBJ1-2,-,TRBV29-1,once,TGCAGCGCCTACAGGGACCTCTCCTATGGCTACACCTTC,CSAYRDLSYGYTF
TRBJ1-5,-,TRBV12-3/TRBV12-4,-,TGTGCCAGCAGTCAAATGGGCCCGACCCAGCATTTT,CASSQMGPTQHF
TRBJ1-2,TRBD1,TRBV28,-,TGTGCCAGCACAACCGGACAGGCCTACTATGGCTACACCTTC,CASTTGQAYYGYTF
TRBJ2-2,TRBD1,TRBV29-1,-,TGCAGCGTAGCCAGGGGGCGAACCGGGGAGCTGTTTTTT,CSVARGRTGELFF
TRBJ1-4,TRBD1,TRBV7-6,-,TGTGCCAGCAGCGCAGACAGGGGGCCTAAGTATGAAAAACTGTTTTTT,CASSADRGPKYEKLFF
TRBJ1-2,-,TRBV6-5,-,TGTGCCAGCAGTTACGGGCCGGCGTCCTATGGCTACACCTTC,CASSYGPASYGYTF
TRBJ1-6,-,TRBV19,-,TGTGCCAGTAGTACGGACAGCTATAATTCACCCCTCCACTTT,CASSTDSYNSPLHF
TRBJ2-3,TRBD2,TRBV6-5,once,TGTGCCAGCGAGAAAGCGGGAGGCACAGATACGCAGTATTTT,CASEKAGGTDTQYF
TRBJ2-5,-,TRBV4-1,-,TGCGCCAGCAGCCAAGAAAGCTCAGCGGATGTTCAAGAGACCCAGTACTTC,CASSQESSADVQETQYF
TRBJ1-3,TRBD1,TRBV5-8,-,TGTGCCAGCAGCTTGAAGGACAGGTCCAGAAACACCATATATTTT,CASSLKDRSRNTIYF
TRBJ1-2,TRBD1,TRBV4-2,-,TGTGCCAGCAGCCAAGGACAGGGGAGGTATGGCTACACCTTC,CASSQGQGRYGYTF
TRBJ2-5,TRBD2,TRBV5-6,-,TGTGCCAGCAGCTTGGAGCTAGCGGGGGCAGAGACCCAGTACTTC,CASSLELAGAETQYF
TRBJ1-1,-,TRBV12-3/TRBV12-4,-,TGTGCCAGCAGCGTCGCAGAGAACACTGAAGCTTTCTTT,CASSVAENTEAFF
TRBJ1-2,TRBD1,TRBV6-5,-,TGTGCCAGCAGCTACACTACAGGGGGCAACTATGGCTACACCTTC,CASSYTTGGNYGYTF
TRBJ2-2,TRBD2,TRBV6-5,-,TGTGCCAGCAAGGGAGCGGGGGTCGGCACCGGGGAGCTGTTTTTT,CASKGAGVGTGELFF
TRBJ1-2,TRBD1,TRBV5-1,few,TGCGCCAGCAGCTCGGACAGGGTATATGGCTACACCTTC,CASSSDRVYGYTF
TRBJ1-1,-,TRBV19,-,TGTGCCAGTAGTGATAGACGGGGGAACACTGAAGCTTTCTTT,CASSDRRGNTEAFF
TRBJ2-3,-,TRBV5-1,once,TGCGCCAGCCGATCGGGGTTGGGCACAGATACGCAGTATTTT,CASRSGLGTDTQYF
TRBJ1-2,TRBD1,TRBV5-1,-,TGCGCCAGCAGCCCAAGACAGGGGAGGAATTTGCTTTGCACCTTC,CASSPRQGRNLLCTF
TRBJ2-1,-,TRBV7-2,-,TGTGCCAGCAGCCAACAGACAGGCCTTACCTACAATGAGCAGTTCTTC,CASSQQTGLTYNEQFF
TRBJ2-2,-,TRBV7-3,-,TGTGCCAGCAGCTTAGGTTCAGTAGGGGCCGGGGAGCTGTTTTTT,CASSLGSVGAGELFF
TRBJ2-5,TRBD2,TRBV15,-,TGTGCCACCAGCAGAGATATAGCGGGACCAGGGAGTGGTGAGACCCAGTACTTC,CATSRDIAGPGSGETQYF
TRBJ1-2,-,TRBV4-1,-,TGCGCCAGCAGCCAAGTAGGGGGTTTGGGGGGCTACACCTTC,CASSQVGGLGGYTF
TRBJ2-3,TRBD2,TRBV9,-,TGTGCCAGCAGCGTAGGGGCTAGCGGGGGGGGCACAGATACGCAGTATTTT,CASSVGASGGGTDTQYF
TRBJ2-1,TRBD1,TRBV11-3,-,TGTGCCAGCAGCCGGGACAGGGATGAGCAGTTCTTC,CASSRDRDEQFF
TRBJ1-1,-,TRBV11-2,-,TGTGCCAGCAGCCTTATCCCGGGTAACACTGAAGCTTTCTTT,CASSLIPGNTEAFF
TRBJ2-1,TRBD2,TRBV9,-,TGTGCCAGCAGCGTAGCCGATGCTAGCGGGAGTCTCGGCGAGCAGTTCTTC,CASSVADASGSLGEQFF
TRBJ2-3,TRBD1,TRBV4-2,-,TGTGCCAGCAGCCAGGGTGACAGGGGGCGCACAGATACGCAGTATTTT,CASSQGDRGRTDTQYF
TRBJ1-1,TRBD1,TRBV6-6,once,TGTGCCAGCAGTTACCGGACAGGGGAAAACGGCGCTTTCTTT,CASSYRTGENGAFF
TRBJ1-1,-,TRBV5-1,-,TGCGCCAGCAGCTTGGAGGGCGGGACCCATACTGAAGCTTTCTTT,CASSLEGGTHTEAFF
TRBJ2-1,TRBD2,TRBV2,-,TGTGCCAGCAGTGAAGTTGGGACTAGCGGGGGGGAGCAGTTCTTC,CASSEVGTSGGEQFF
TRBJ2-2,-,TRBV4-1,few,TGCGCCAGCAGCCAAGAGGTTCAAACTACAGGGGAGCTGTTTTTT,CASSQEVQTTGELFF
TRBJ1-6,TRBD1,TRBV7-3,-,TGTGCCAGCAGCTTGACCGGGGACAGGATTTCACCCCTCCACTTT,CASSLTGDRISPLHF